These T cell receptor beta chains were read from a single sample in a study of T cells in tumors after PD-1 blockade. Profiled with immunoSEQ multiplex PCR; TCRdb holds only in-frame clones, not every one. The sample contains approximately 10,000 clones, 55% to 75% of which appear only once. Source: tumor tissue, taken after anti-PD-1 treatment. These receptors originate from a human donor with basal cell carcinoma. Each CDR3 is given with its conserved first and last residue. Fields, in order: J gene, D gene, clone size, V gene, CDR3 DNA, CDR3 protein. D genes are given only for firm matches. Size is stated for part of the rows, as once, few or many counts, or as a class when the clone is expanded.

TRBJ1-2,NA,NA,TRBV3-1/TRBV3-2,TGTGCCAGCAGCCAAGAAAGGCGGGGTTTCAGTAATGGCTACACCTTC,CASSQERRGFSNGYTF
TRBJ2-2,NA,NA,TRBV5-6,TGTGCCAGCACCAGACAGAACACCGGGGAGCTGTTTTTT,CASTRQNTGELFF
TRBJ2-3,NA,NA,TRBV7-9,TGTGCCAGCAGCTTAGGGCAGCGGGATACGCAGTATTTT,CASSLGQRDTQYF
TRBJ2-3,TRBD1,NA,TRBV5-5,TGTGCCAGCAGCCAAATTCCGGGACAGGGGGCTGCAGATACGCAGTATTTT,CASSQIPGQGAADTQYF
TRBJ1-1,TRBD1,NA,TRBV19,TGTGCCAGTAGTACGGGACAGGGATTGCCTGAAGCTTTCTTT,CASSTGQGLPEAFF
TRBJ2-2,TRBD2,few,TRBV30,TGTGCCTGGAGCAGATTAGCGGGAGGATACACCGGGGAGCTGTTTTTT,CAWSRLAGGYTGELFF
TRBJ2-3,TRBD1,NA,TRBV5-1,TGCGCCAGCAGCTTGGACAGGGGGGGCACAGATACGCAGTATTTT,CASSLDRGGTDTQYF
TRBJ1-5,NA,NA,TRBV19,TGTGCCAGTAGTACCCTACTAGTGTCCAATCAGCCCCAGCATTTT,CASSTLLVSNQPQHF
TRBJ2-6,NA,NA,TRBV6-2/TRBV6-3,TGTGCCAGCAGTTACCCAGGGTCCGGGGCCAACGTCCTGACTTTC,CASSYPGSGANVLTF
TRBJ2-5,TRBD2,NA,TRBV11-3,TGTGCCAGCAGCTCAAGGGGGGGGACTAGCGGGAGCCTTCCCCCGGAGACCCAGTACTTC,CASSSRGGTSGSLPPETQYF
TRBJ1-1,NA,NA,TRBV29-1,TGCAGCGCCTCGGCGGAGCGTAACACTGAAGCTTTCTTT,CSASAERNTEAFF
TRBJ2-1,NA,NA,TRBV30,TGTGCCTGGAGTCTAGACGCTAACTCCTACAATGAGCAGTTCTTC,CAWSLDANSYNEQFF
TRBJ2-3,TRBD1,NA,TRBV7-3,TGTGCCAGCAGCTTAAACAGGGGGACAGATACGCAGTATTTT,CASSLNRGTDTQYF
TRBJ1-2,NA,NA,TRBV5-6,TGTGCCAGCAGCTTACGGGGGAGAACCTATGGCTACACCTTC,CASSLRGRTYGYTF
TRBJ2-2,NA,NA,TRBV9,TGTGCCAGCAGCGTAGACGGGGGGCACACCGGGGAGCTGTTTTTT,CASSVDGGHTGELFF
TRBJ2-7,NA,NA,TRBV6-5,TGTGCCACCGGGATTCCTGTGACCTACGAGCAGTACTTC,CATGIPVTYEQYF
TRBJ2-7,NA,NA,TRBV6-5,TGTGCCAGCAGTTATAGGGGCCAAAGCCCCTACGAGCAGTACTTC,CASSYRGQSPYEQYF
TRBJ1-5,TRBD1,NA,TRBV30,TGTGCCTGGAGCCAATTAGGACAGGGTCGTCAGCCCCAGCATTTT,CAWSQLGQGRQPQHF
TRBJ2-5,NA,NA,TRBV7-2,TGTGCCAGCCTCCCGAGAGGACGTCAAGAGACCCAGTACTTC,CASLPRGRQETQYF
TRBJ1-2,NA,NA,TRBV3-1/TRBV3-2,TGTGCCAGCACCCCTCCAGGGTTAGGCCTGGATGGCTACACCTTC,CASTPPGLGLDGYTF
TRBJ1-2,NA,NA,TRBV3-1/TRBV3-2,TGTGCCAGCAGTTTAGGCGGGGGGGCGAATTCCTATGGCTACACCTTC,CASSLGGGANSYGYTF